The T cell receptor beta chain under discussion was sequenced for a study of control samples from healthy donors and cancer patients. CDR1 and CDR2 (germline): MNHEY, SVGEGT. The CDR3 runs 16 residues. V gave up 3 bases and J gave up 4 bases, with 18 bases separating them. This clone occurred once. The protocol was immunoSEQ multiplex PCR, while the TCRdb copy is restricted to in-frame clones and leaves out a portion. The table shows around 140,000 clones, with around 94% occurring only once. The clonotype comes from a man aged 35-49 years in good health. The rearrangement uses TRBV6-2 or TRBV6-3 and TRBJ1-1; D call uncertain. Sequencing input: blood. Here the CDR3 reads CASSYRVWEGSTEAFF. CDR3 nucleotides: TGTGCCAGCAGTTATCGAGTTTGGGAGGGCAGCACTGAAGCTTTCTTT.